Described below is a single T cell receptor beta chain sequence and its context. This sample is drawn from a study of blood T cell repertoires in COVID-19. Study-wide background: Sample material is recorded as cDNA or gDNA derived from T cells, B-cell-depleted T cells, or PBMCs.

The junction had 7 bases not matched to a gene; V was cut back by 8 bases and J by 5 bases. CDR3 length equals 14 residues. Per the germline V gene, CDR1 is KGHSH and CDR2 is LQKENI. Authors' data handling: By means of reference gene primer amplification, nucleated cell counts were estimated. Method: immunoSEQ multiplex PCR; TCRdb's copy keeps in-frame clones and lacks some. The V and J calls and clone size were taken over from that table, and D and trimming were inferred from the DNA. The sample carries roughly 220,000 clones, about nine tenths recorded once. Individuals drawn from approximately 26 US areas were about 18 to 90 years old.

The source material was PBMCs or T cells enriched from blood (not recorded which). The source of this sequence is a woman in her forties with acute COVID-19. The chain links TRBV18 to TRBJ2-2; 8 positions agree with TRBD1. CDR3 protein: CASGRTGSTGELFF. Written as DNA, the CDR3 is TGTGCCAGCGGCCGGACAGGGTCGACCGGGGAGCTGTTTTTT.